This note documents a single TCR beta chain sequence. This clone's antigen is unknown. No qualities accompany the bases; no much larger clone lies one base away. The time point label on this specimen signifies: about 28 days (+/-7) after the second vaccine dose. AZD1222 recipients whose second dose came at about 4 weeks and those whose second dose came at about 12 weeks were combined into one group, since spike-specific TCR depth and breadth did not differ between the two schedules. The vaccinee samples were drawn from two UK trials, COV001 and COV002, one of which was a single-blind randomized controlled phase 2/3 trial testing AZD1222 (ChAdOx1 nCoV-19) in healthy adults. For TCRbeta chain sequencing, PBMC samples from trial participants were taken at day 0 and at day 28 after the second dose. The germline V gene (reference sequence) gives CDR1 as SEHNR and CDR2 as FQNEAQ. From the cysteine through the phenylalanine, the CDR3 covers 16 amino acids. Just CDR3 DNA is preserved here, 48 bases in frame from base 1. The junction shows trimming of 5 bases on V and 6 bases on J, plus 20 bases between the germline ends.

The sample is drawn from a study of T cell responses to AZD1222 COVID-19 vaccine (dated by TCRdb to about 2021). Regarding the study in general: A total of 240 or so trial participants underwent TCR sequencing, of whom nearly 210 had received two doses of AZD1222 and approximately 26 had received two doses of the MenACWY control vaccine. Enrollment into the trials was organized by age into subgroups of 18-55, 56-69 and 70-plus years, and those subgroups contained roughly 160, 29 and 62 TCR-sequenced participants, respectively.

The CDR3 regions of human TCRbeta chains were analyzed by immunosequencing. Per the source publication's procedure: TCRs in the repertoires were compared against a reference library of SARS-CoV-2-specific TCRs that had been generated with the MIRA antigen-specificity platform. Breadth was defined as the fraction of unique TCRs that were SARS-CoV-2-associated. Depth was defined as the fraction of total T cells that were SARS-CoV-2-associated. Each spike-specific TCR was assigned to its reactive spike region and to a CD4 or CD8 class using the MIRA data. Log10-transformed breadth and depth values were compared by one-way ANOVA with Sidak's multiple comparisons tests. TCRdb limited this immuneACCESS table to in-frame rearrangements with V and J called. A share of clones is missing; checked studies link under half to unresolved V genes, and the rest is unexplained. V and J calls and clone size are as listed in that table; D and trimming were resolved from the DNA. In all, the sample holds approximately 82,000 clones, and approximately 90% of those were seen once. The ten largest clones capture roughly 3% of the sample.

On the study overall, not on this receptor specifically: After two AZD1222 doses, spike-specific TCR breadth and depth were significantly higher than at day 0 and than in MenACWY recipients. Reportedly, close to half of the unique spike-specific TCRs recognized epitopes lying outside the regions that are mutated in the B.1.351 and B.1.1.7 variants. No day 14 peak-response samples were available, so repertoires were characterized only after the peak T cell response. Conclusions about previously exposed vaccinees are limited, since just 6 or 7 AZD1222 recipients were seropositive for SARS-CoV-2 at baseline. Most participants were white British and females outnumbered males, and the authors suggested that clonal diversity may have been underestimated. In the small 56-69-year group, the increase in depth fell short of significance, most likely because of low power. CD4 TCRs associated with the vaccine covered the entire spike protein, and the dominant responses were in regions 160-218 and 743-854.

The rearranged chain carries TRBV7-9 and TRBJ2-1, with TRBD2 perhaps the D gene, on 6 matching bases. The sequencing used peripheral blood, collected 28 days after the second AZD1222 dose. The TCR originated in an adult who received the AZD1222 COVID-19 vaccine. The nucleotide sequence reads as follows: TGTGCCAGCAGCACCTCGGGACTCCAATCGGGCAATGAGCAGTTCTTC. Its translation reads: CASSTSGLQSGNEQFF.